The rows below give T cell receptor beta chains drawn from one sample of a study of response to subunit inactivated influenza vaccine. One entry per CDR3 protein, called by TCRdb with MiXCR from the RT-PCR reads. The table includes roughly 650,000 distinct CDR3 sequences, around 14% detected once. This sample comprised PBMCs from blood, obtained 12 days after vaccination. Receptor source: a man in his forties or fifties who received an inactivated influenza vaccine. CDR3s include the opening cysteine and the closing phenylalanine or tryptophan. The D gene is left open where the match is weak. The size field is filled for only some rows; it gives once, few, many or a size class.

D	J	size	V	DNA	CDR3
-	TRBJ1-1	few	TRBV30	TGTGCCTGGAGCCCAAGGAGACTGAACACTGAAGCTTTCTTT	CAWSPRRLNTEAFF
TRBD1	TRBJ2-2	-	TRBV28	TGTGCCAGCAGTTCGACAGGGGGGTACACCGGGGAGCTGTTTTTT	CASSSTGGYTGELFF
-	TRBJ2-3	few	TRBV14	TGTGCCAGCAGCCAAGATGGGACGGGACTGCGCACAGATACGCAGTATTTT	CASSQDGTGLRTDTQYF
-	TRBJ2-7	few	TRBV6-2/TRBV6-3	TGTGCCAGCAGTACCCCAGGGGTAGGGTCCTACGAGCAGTACTTC	CASSTPGVGSYEQYF
-	TRBJ1-3	-	TRBV6-2/TRBV6-3	TGTGCCAGCAGTACCTACAAGCAGGCAGACTCTGGAAACACCATATATTTT	CASSTYKQADSGNTIYF
TRBD1	TRBJ2-4	few	TRBV4-2	TGTGCCAGCAGCCAAGTGGGGACAGGGGCCATTCAGTACTTC	CASSQVGTGAIQYF
-	TRBJ1-1	few	TRBV4-3	TGCGCCAGCAGCCAAGGTACCAGGGTGAACACTGAAGCTTTCTTT	CASSQGTRVNTEAFF
-	TRBJ2-7	-	TRBV18	TGTGCCAGCTCATACAGGGAGGTCAACTCCTACGAGCAGTACTTC	CASSYREVNSYEQYF
-	TRBJ2-7	-	TRBV29-1	TGCAGCGCCCACGGCAGCTACGAGCAGTACTTC	CSAHGSYEQYF
-	TRBJ2-1	many	TRBV4-3	TGCGCCAGCAGCCAAGCAGGGACGAGCTCCTACAATGAGCAGTTCTTC	CASSQAGTSSYNEQFF
TRBD1	TRBJ2-1	few	TRBV7-2	TGTGCCAGCAGCCGTCAGGGGGCAAGATTTTACAATGAGCAGTTCTTC	CASSRQGARFYNEQFF
TRBD2	TRBJ2-1	-	TRBV29-1	TGCAGCGCCGCCTTCCTAGCGGGATACGACAATGAGCAGTTCTTC	CSAAFLAGYDNEQFF
TRBD1	TRBJ1-2	few	TRBV18	TGTGCCAGCTCACCATCGACAGGGTTGGCCGGCTACACCTTC	CASSPSTGLAGYTF
TRBD2	TRBJ2-5	-	TRBV5-5	TGTGCCAGGGGGACTAGCGGTCACCAAGAGACCCAGTACTTC	CARGTSGHQETQYF
-	TRBJ2-2	few	TRBV7-3	TGTGCCAGCAGCCCCACTAGTCCCGGGGAGCTGTTTTTT	CASSPTSPGELFF
TRBD1	TRBJ1-1	many	TRBV5-1	TGCGCCAGCAGCTCTACAGGGGGCGCGGCTGAAGCTTTCTTT	CASSSTGGAAEAFF
-	TRBJ2-7	-	TRBV5-1	TGCGCCAGCAGCTGGGACTTCTACGAGCAGTACTTC	CASSWDFYEQYF
-	TRBJ1-1	few	TRBV4-2	TGTGCCAGCACCCAAGAGGTGACACTGAACACTGAAGCTTTCTTT	CASTQEVTLNTEAFF
TRBD2	TRBJ2-1	few	TRBV6-5	TGTGCCAGCAGTTTAACCAGCGGGGGGCCGTTCAATGAGCAGTTCTTC	CASSLTSGGPFNEQFF
-	TRBJ2-1	few	TRBV20-1	TGCAGTGCTAGCGCCGTATCGACTAGCTACAATGAGCAGTTCTTC	CSASAVSTSYNEQFF
TRBD2	TRBJ2-2	-	TRBV7-3	TGTGCCAGCAGCCTAGGCCGACTAGCGGGAGGGTCCACCGGGGAGCTGTTTTTT	CASSLGRLAGGSTGELFF
-	TRBJ1-2	-	TRBV10-3	TGTGCCATCAGTGAGTCGATTTTTGAGCCGATCTATGGCTACACCTTC	CAISESIFEPIYGYTF
TRBD1	TRBJ1-4	-	TRBV20-1	TGCAGTGCCGCCGGGGACAGACCTAATGAAAAACTGTTTTTT	CSAAGDRPNEKLFF
-	TRBJ2-1	-	TRBV7-7	TGTGCTAGCAGCTTAGAAGCGAAGGGGAATGAGCAGTTCTTC	CASSLEAKGNEQFF
TRBD2	TRBJ2-5	-	TRBV15	TGTGCCACCAACCCGACTAGCGGGGGCATCAAGACCCAGTACTTC	CATNPTSGGIKTQYF
-	TRBJ1-5	-	TRBV7-2	TGTGCCAGCAGCAGGACAGCAGATCAGCCCCAGCATTTT	CASSRTADQPQHF
-	TRBJ2-1	-	TRBV7-9	TGTGCCAGCAGCTTGGACATGAATGAGCAGTTCTTC	CASSLDMNEQFF
-	TRBJ2-7	-	TRBV5-1	TGCGCCAGCAGCTTGGGCGGGGCCGGGGGCGAGCAGTACTTC	CASSLGGAGGEQYF
-	TRBJ2-1	-	TRBV19	TGTGCCAGTAGTATAGTCGTCCGTGCCTACAATGAGCAGTTCTTC	CASSIVVRAYNEQFF
-	TRBJ2-5	few	TRBV11-2	TGTGCCAGCAGCTTCCCACCTCGTCGACGGGGGCCACAAGAGACCCAGTACTTC	CASSFPPRRRGPQETQYF
TRBD2	TRBJ2-5	few	TRBV5-1	TGCGCCAGCAGCTTGGAAGTAGCGGGGGAGACCCAGTACTTC	CASSLEVAGETQYF
-	TRBJ2-3	-	TRBV4-2	TGTGCCAGCAGCCAAGATGAGTCGGCCCACCGCACAGATACGCAGTATTTT	CASSQDESAHRTDTQYF
TRBD1	TRBJ2-2	-	TRBV6-1	TGTGCCAGCAGATCCTATTACAGGGGGCACACCGGGGAGCTGTTTTTT	CASRSYYRGHTGELFF
TRBD2	TRBJ2-1	-	TRBV7-9	TGTGCCAGTCAGCGGGGGGGCCTTATCAGTGAGCAGTTCTTC	CASQRGGLISEQFF
TRBD2	TRBJ2-7	few	TRBV10-3	TGTGCCATCAGTGGGACTAGCGGGAGTCGCGAGCAGTACTTC	CAISGTSGSREQYF
-	TRBJ2-7	-	TRBV27	TGTGCCAGCAGTTTACTAGGGGTCGAGCAGTACTTC	CASSLLGVEQYF
-	TRBJ1-3	many	TRBV3-1	TGTGCCAGCAGCCAAGGACAGCAAATTGGAAACACCATATATTTT	CASSQGQQIGNTIYF
-	TRBJ1-2	many	TRBV29-1	TGCAGCGTTGAATTGATCTATGGCTACACCTTC	CSVELIYGYTF
-	TRBJ2-7	-	TRBV6-5	TGTGCCAGCAGTTACTCGCCAGTCGCGGGTGAGCAGTACTTC	CASSYSPVAGEQYF
TRBD1	TRBJ2-7	-	TRBV7-6	TGTGCCAGCAGCTTAACGACAGGACAGGGATTTAACATCGAGCAGTACTTC	CASSLTTGQGFNIEQYF
TRBD1	TRBJ2-7	many	TRBV12-3/TRBV12-4	TGTGCCAGCAGTTCCTCGACAGGGGGCTCCTACGAGCAGTACTTC	CASSSSTGGSYEQYF
-	TRBJ1-5	-	TRBV7-2	TGTGCCAGCAGCTTACATGCCAATCAGCCCCAGCATTTT	CASSLHANQPQHF
-	TRBJ2-2	-	TRBV7-8	TGTGCCAGCAGCCTGGGTCGAGGGGAGCTGTTTTTT	CASSLGRGELFF
TRBD2	TRBJ2-7	-	TRBV29-1	TGCAGCGCTCAAACTGGGGGGGTTAGCTCCTACGAGCAGTACTTC	CSAQTGGVSSYEQYF
-	TRBJ2-1	-	TRBV10-3	TGTGCCATCAGTGAGTCATTGGGACAGCAAGGAGCGGGAAGGTACAATGAGCAGTTCTTC	CAISESLGQQGAGRYNEQFF
-	TRBJ1-1	few	TRBV12-3/TRBV12-4	TGTGCCAGCAGGCTATCGGGTGTTGGCACTGAAGCTTTCTTT	CASRLSGVGTEAFF
-	TRBJ1-1	few	TRBV29-1	TGCAGCTCCCGCCTACAGGGTCGGGAGACTGAAGCTTTCTTT	CSSRLQGRETEAFF
-	TRBJ1-2	once	TRBV3-1	TGTGCCAGCAGCCCAGGACGTGGGACCTATGGCTGCACCTTC	CASSPGRGTYGCTF
-	TRBJ1-4	many	TRBV20-1	TGCAGTGCTGCCGGCCTGGGAGAAAAACTGTTTTTT	CSAAGLGEKLFF
-	TRBJ2-1	-	TRBV9	TGTGCCAGCAGCGTAGACGGGGTAACCTACAATGAGCAGTTCTTC	CASSVDGVTYNEQFF
TRBD1	TRBJ2-1	-	TRBV5-1	TGCGCCAGCAGGCAGGGGGCTTTCGACAATGAGCAGTTCTTC	CASRQGAFDNEQFF